This passage covers 8 T cell receptor beta chains from one sample sequenced in a study of T-cell reconstitution after alpha-beta-depleted transplantation in children. Unique molecular identifiers tagged the TCRbeta library. In TCRdb, the PCR reads were re-called with MiXCR into one record per CDR3 protein. Seen here are 450,000 to 600,000 distinct CDR3 sequences, 13% observed once, and the top ten hold 2.2%. Sequenced here: PBMCs, mostly from graft donor cells, sampled 360 days after TCRalphabeta/CD19-depleted stem cell transplant. The receptors shown here come from a male patient under 18 who had a stem cell transplant for acute myeloid leukemia, so the T cells may come from the graft donor.

This clonotype has only a few counts. The V call is TRBV7-8, the J call TRBJ2-5, with D unclear. V was clipped by 2 bases and J by 5 bases, with 12 bases between them. There are 14 residues in the CDR3. Germline V gives CDR1 SGHVS, CDR2 FQNEAQ. The CDR3 loop reads CASSLIQTDETQYF. CDR3 bases: TGTGCCAGCAGCTTAATACAGACGGACGAGACCCAGTACTTC.

This chain joins TRBV15 and TRBJ1-5; unclear D gene. The V end lost 0 bases, the J end lost 6 bases, and 6 bases lay between the germline ends. This CDR3 has 13 residues. Looked up from germline, CDR1 is LNHNV and CDR2 is YYDKDF (reference sequence). CDR3 coding DNA: TGTGCCACCAGCAGAGAATTTGGTCAGCCCCAGCATTTT. It translates to CATSREFGQPQHF. Supplemented by reference TRBV15 and TRBJ1-5, the full variable domain reads DAMVIQNPRYQVTQFGKPVTLSCSQTLNHNVMYWYQQKSSQAPKLLFHYYDKDFNNEADTPDNFQSRRPNTSFCFLDIRSPGLGDTAMYLCATSREFGQPQHFGDGTRLSIL.

The table lists this clonotype with a few counts. The chain has TRBV20-1 and TRBJ2-7; no definite D call. This CDR3 is built from 15 residues. The germline V gene encodes CDR1 DFQATT and CDR2 SNEGSKA (reference sequence). Trimming shortened V by 5 bases and J by 2 bases, and 19 bases separated the two germline ends. The CDR3 DNA follows: TGCAGTGCTTACGGGTATGACCAGGTTACCTACGAGCAGTACTTC. It encodes CSAYGYDQVTYEQYF.

This chain joins TRBV10-3 and TRBJ2-6; D unclear. V was trimmed by 6 bases and J by 0 bases, leaving 12 bases between them. CDR3 length: 16 amino acids. The germline V gene encodes CDR1 ENHRY and CDR2 SYGVKD. CDR3 bases: TGTGCCATCAGCCCCGGACCGACCTCTGGGGCCAACGTCCTGACTTTC. Translation: CAISPGPTSGANVLTF.

This chain joins TRBV6-2 or TRBV6-3 and TRBJ2-1; no clear D gene. Germline CDR1 and CDR2: MNHEY and SVGEGT. V was shortened by 4 bases and J by 2 bases, with 6 bases between the two germline ends. CDR3 length: 13 residues. This CDR3 reads CASSSRPYNEQFF. In nucleotides, the CDR3 is TGTGCCAGCAGTTCCCGACCCTACAATGAGCAGTTCTTC.

The chain has TRBV5-1 and TRBJ2-3, with 8 bases fitting TRBD1. Germline CDR1 SGHRS, CDR2 YFSETQ. The CDR3 contains 16 residues. J was trimmed by 2 bases and V by 0 bases; bases with no gene match: 5. The DNA of the CDR3 is TGCGCCAGCAGCTTGGCGTGCAGGGGGCACACAGATACGCAGTATTTT. It codes for CASSLACRGHTDTQYF.

This clonotype was counted a few times. The chain links TRBV27 to TRBJ2-4, with a weak D call TRBD1 (7 bases). Germline lookup yields CDR1 MNHEY and CDR2 SMNVEV (reference sequence). V lost 3 bases and J 5 bases, leaving 14 bases between the germline ends. This CDR3 region has 15 residues. The DNA of the CDR3 is TGTGCCAGCAGTTTCCAGGGGGGAATCCAAAACATTCAGTACTTC. This codes for CASSFQGGIQNIQYF.

The V call is TRBV24-1, the J call TRBJ2-7, with 10 positions matching TRBD2. The CDR3 spans 13 residues. CDR1 is KGHDR and CDR2 is SFDVKD in the germline V gene. V lost 10 bases to trimming and J lost 5 bases; unmatched junction nucleotides: 7. The CDR3 DNA reads as TGTGCCACATCTAGCGGGAGAACCAACGAGCAGTACTTC. Encoded protein: CATSSGRTNEQYF.